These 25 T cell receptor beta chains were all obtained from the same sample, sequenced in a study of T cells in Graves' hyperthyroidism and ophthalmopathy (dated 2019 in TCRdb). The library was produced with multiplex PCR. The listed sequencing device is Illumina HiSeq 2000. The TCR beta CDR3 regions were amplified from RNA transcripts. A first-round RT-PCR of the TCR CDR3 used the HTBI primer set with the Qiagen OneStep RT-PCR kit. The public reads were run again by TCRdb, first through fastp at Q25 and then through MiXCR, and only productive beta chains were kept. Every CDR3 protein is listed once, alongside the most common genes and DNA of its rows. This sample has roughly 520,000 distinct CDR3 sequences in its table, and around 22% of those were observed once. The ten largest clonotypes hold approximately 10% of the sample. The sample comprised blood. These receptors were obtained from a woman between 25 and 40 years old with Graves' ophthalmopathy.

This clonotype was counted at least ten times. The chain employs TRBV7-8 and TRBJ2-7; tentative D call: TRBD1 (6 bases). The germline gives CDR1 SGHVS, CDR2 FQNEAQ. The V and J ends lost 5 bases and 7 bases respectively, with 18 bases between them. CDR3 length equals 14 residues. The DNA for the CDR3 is TGTGCCAGCAGCGCCGAGACAGGTTCGAGAGAGCAGTACTTC. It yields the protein CASSAETGSREQYF.

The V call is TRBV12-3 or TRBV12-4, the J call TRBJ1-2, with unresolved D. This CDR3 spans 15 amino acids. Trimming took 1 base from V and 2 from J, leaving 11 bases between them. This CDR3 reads CASSLGGWGNYGYTF. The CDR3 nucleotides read TGTGCCAGCAGTTTAGGCGGTTGGGGAAACTATGGCTACACCTTC.

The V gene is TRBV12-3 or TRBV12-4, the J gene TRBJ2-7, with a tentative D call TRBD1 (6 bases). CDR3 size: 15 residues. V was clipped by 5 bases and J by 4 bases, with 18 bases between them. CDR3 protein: CASSKVGAGRYEQYF. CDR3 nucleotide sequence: TGTGCCAGCAGTAAAGTGGGGGCTGGCCGATACGAGCAGTACTTC.

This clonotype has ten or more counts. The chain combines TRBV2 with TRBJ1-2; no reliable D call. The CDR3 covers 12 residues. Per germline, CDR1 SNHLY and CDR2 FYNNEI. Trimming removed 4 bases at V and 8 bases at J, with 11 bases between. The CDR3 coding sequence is TGTGCCAGCAGTGCCGAAGGTCGAGGCTACACCTTC. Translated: CASSAEGRGYTF. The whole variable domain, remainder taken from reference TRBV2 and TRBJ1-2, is EPEVTQTPSHQVTQMGQEVILRCVPISNHLYFYWYRQILGQKVEFLVSFYNNEISEKSEIFDDQFSVERPDGSNFTLKIRSTKLEDSAMYFCASSAEGRGYTFGSGTRLTVV.

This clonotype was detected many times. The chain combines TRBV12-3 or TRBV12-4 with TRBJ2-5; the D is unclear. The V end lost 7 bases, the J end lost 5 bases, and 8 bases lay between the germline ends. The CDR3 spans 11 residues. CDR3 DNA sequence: TGTGCCAGCACCCACACCGAGACCCAGTACTTC. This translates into CASTHTETQYF.

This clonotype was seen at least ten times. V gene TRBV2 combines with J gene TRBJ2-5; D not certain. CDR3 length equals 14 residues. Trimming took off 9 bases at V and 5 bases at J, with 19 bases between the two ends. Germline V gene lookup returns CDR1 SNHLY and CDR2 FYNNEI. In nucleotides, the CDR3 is TGTGCCAGTACCGCTACAATTCTGAGGGAGACCCAGTACTTC. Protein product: CASTATILRETQYF. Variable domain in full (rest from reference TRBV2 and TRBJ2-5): EPEVTQTPSHQVTQMGQEVILRCVPISNHLYFYWYRQILGQKVEFLVSFYNNEISEKSEIFDDQFSVERPDGSNFTLKIRSTKLEDSAMYFCASTATILRETQYFGPGTRLLVL.

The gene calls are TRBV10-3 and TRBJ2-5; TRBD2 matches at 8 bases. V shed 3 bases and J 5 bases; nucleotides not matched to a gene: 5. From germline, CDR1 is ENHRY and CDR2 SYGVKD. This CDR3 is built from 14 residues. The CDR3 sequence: CAISDSKREETQYF. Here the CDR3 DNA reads TGTGCCATCAGTGATAGTAAGCGGGAGGAGACCCAGTACTTC.

The CDR3 region has the DNA TGTGCCAGCAGTTTGGTAGGGGGCGTTCGGCAGCCCCAGCATTTT. Translation gives CASSLVGGVRQPQHF. This rearrangement joins TRBV6-5 to TRBJ1-5; 7 bases are shared with TRBD1. There are 15 residues in the CDR3. In germline, CDR1 is MNHEY, CDR2 SVGAGI. With 4 bases clipped from V and 7 bases from J, the junction kept 10 bases outside the gene matches.

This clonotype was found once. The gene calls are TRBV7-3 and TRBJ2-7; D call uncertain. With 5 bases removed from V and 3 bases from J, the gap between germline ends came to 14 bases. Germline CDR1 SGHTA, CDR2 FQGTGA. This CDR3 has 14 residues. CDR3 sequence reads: CASSPMGPNYEQYF. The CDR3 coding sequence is TGTGCCAGCAGCCCAATGGGCCCCAACTACGAGCAGTACTTC.

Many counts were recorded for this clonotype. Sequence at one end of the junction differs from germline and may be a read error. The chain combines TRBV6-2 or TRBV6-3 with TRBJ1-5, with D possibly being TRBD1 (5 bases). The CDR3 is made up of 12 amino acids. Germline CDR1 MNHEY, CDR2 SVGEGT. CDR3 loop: CASRGNNQPQHF. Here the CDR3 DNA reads TGTGCCAGCCGGGGGAACAATCAGCCCCAACATTTT.

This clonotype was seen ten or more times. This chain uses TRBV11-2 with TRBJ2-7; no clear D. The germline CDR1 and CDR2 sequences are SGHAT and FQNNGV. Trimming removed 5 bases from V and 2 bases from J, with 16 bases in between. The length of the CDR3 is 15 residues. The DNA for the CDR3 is TGTGCCAGCAGCCCGGGCTCTGCCACTACCTACGAGCAGTACTTC. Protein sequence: CASSPGSATTYEQYF.

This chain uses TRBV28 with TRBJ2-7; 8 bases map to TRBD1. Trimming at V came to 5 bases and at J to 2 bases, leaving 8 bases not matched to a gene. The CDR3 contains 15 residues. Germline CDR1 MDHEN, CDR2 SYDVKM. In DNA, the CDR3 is TGTGCCAGCAGTATCGCTGGGACAGGAGCCTACGAGCAGTACTTC. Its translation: CASSIAGTGAYEQYF.

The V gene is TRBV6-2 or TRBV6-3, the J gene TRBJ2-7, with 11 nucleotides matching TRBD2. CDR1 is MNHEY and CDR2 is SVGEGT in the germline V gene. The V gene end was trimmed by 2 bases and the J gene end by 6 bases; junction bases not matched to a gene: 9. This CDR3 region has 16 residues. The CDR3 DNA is TGTGCCAGCAGTTACGGGTCGACTAGCGGGACGTCCGAGCAGTACTTC. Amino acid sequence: CASSYGSTSGTSEQYF.

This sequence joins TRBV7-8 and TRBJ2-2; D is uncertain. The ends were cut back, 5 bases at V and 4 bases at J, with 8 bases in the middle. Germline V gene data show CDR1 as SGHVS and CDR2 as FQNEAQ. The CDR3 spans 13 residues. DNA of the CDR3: TGTGCCAGCAGCCCCTCCCTCACCGGGGAGCTGTTTTTT. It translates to CASSPSLTGELFF.

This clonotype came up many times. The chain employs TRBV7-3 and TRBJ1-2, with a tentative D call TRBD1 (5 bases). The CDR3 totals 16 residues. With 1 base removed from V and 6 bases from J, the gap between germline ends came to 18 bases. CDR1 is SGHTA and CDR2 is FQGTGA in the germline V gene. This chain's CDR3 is CASSLNGQGMWDGYTF. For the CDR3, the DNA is TGTGCCAGCAGCTTAAATGGCCAGGGCATGTGGGATGGCTACACCTTC.

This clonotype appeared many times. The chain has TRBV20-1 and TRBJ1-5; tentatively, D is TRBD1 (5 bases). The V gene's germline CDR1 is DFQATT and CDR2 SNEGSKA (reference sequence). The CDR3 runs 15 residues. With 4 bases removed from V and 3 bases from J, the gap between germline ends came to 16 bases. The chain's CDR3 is CSANSGTWNNQPQHF. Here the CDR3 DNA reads TGCAGTGCTAATTCCGGGACGTGGAACAATCAGCCCCAGCATTTT.

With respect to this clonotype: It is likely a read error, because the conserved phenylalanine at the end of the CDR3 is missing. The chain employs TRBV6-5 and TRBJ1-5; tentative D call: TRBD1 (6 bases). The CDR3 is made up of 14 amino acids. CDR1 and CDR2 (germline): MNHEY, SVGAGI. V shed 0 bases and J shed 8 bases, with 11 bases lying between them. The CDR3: CASSYSGGTEPQHL. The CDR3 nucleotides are TGTGCCAGCAGTTACTCAGGGGGTACGGAGCCCCAGCATTTG.

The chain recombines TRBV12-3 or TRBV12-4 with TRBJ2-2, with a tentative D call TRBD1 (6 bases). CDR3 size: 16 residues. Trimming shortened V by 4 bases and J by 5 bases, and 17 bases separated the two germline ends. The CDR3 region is CASSYPTGPRTGELFF. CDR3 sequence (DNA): TGTGCCAGCAGTTATCCGACAGGCCCCCGGACCGGGGAGCTGTTTTTT.

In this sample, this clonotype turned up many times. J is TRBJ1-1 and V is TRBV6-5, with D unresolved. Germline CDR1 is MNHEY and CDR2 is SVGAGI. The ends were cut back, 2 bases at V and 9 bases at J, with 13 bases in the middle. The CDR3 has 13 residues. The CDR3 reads CASSYNGSPKAFF. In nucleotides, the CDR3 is TGTGCCAGCAGTTACAATGGGTCTCCCAAAGCTTTCTTT.

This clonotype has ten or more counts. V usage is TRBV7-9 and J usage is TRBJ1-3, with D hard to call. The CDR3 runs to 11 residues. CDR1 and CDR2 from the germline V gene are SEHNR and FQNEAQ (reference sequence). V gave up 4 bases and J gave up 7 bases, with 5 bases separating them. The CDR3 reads CASSSTNTIYF. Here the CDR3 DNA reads TGTGCCAGCAGCTCGACTAACACCATATATTTT.

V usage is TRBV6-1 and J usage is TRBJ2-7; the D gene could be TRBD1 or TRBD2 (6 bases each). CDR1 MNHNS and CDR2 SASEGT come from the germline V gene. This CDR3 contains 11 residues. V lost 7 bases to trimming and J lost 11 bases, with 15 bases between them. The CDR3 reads CASTKGGSEYF. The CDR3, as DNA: TGTGCCAGCACCAAGGGGGGATCGGAGTACTTC.

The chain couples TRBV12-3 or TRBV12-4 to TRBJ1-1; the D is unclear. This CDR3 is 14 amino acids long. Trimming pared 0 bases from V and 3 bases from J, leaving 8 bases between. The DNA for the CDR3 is TGTGCCAGCAGTTTAGCGTATGGGGACACTGAAGCTTTCTTT. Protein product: CASSLAYGDTEAFF.

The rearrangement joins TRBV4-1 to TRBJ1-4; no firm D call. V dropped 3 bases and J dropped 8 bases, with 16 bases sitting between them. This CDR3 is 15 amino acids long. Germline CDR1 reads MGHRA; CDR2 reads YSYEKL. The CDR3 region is CASSQDYWTEEKLFF. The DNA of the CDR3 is TGCGCCAGCAGCCAGGACTACTGGACCGAGGAAAAACTGTTTTTT.

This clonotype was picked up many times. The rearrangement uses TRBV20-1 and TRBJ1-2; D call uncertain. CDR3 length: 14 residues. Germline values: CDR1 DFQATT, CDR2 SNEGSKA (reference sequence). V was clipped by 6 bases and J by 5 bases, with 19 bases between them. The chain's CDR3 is CSAVDLTGSYGYTF. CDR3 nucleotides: TGCAGTGCCGTGGACCTTACTGGATCATATGGCTACACCTTC.

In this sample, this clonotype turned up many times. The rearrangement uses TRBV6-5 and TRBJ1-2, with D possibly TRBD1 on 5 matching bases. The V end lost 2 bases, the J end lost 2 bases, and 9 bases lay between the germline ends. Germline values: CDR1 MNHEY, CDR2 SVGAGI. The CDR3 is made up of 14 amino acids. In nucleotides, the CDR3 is TGTGCCAGCAGTTACAGTTGGACAAACTATGGCTACACCTTC. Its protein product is CASSYSWTNYGYTF.